This T cell receptor (beta chain) was identified during a study of T-cell memory formation after mild COVID-19. Points from the study as a whole: CD4+ contracting clones were found mainly in CM and EM, and CD8+ ones in EMRA.

It was 5'RACE with constant-segment primers that produced the TCR alpha and TCR beta cDNA libraries, which carried sample barcodes and UMIs. TCRdb analysed the 5' RACE reads with MiXCR anew, one entry per CDR3 protein. The table has tens of thousands of distinct CDR3 sequences, about 13% seen once; the top ten hold about 27%. There are a few counts of this clonotype. Its specificity is unknown. Sequencing used PBMCs or a T cell subset sorted from them (not recorded which). This receptor was identified in an adult woman who had mild COVID-19 (a few samples of this study predate the infection). Cell type and time point are not known.

CDR3 in amino acids: CASSFRDTDTDTQYF. DNA for the CDR3: TGCGCCAGCAGCTTCCGGGACACGGACACAGATACGCAGTATTTT. This chain uses TRBV4-1 with TRBJ2-3, with D possibly TRBD1 on 6 matching bases. The CDR3 is made up of 15 amino acids. Germline-derived CDR1 and CDR2 are MGHRA and YSYEKL. With 5 bases removed from V and 2 bases from J, the gap between germline ends came to 14 bases.